Given below is one TCR beta chain in context. Under the authors' procedure: It was from reference gene primer amplification that nucleated cell counts were estimated. Measured with immunoSEQ multiplex PCR; TCRdb has only the in-frame clones, and not every one. For V, J and clone size, that table is used; D and trimming come from the DNA. The table includes about 300,000 clones, about 87% detected once. The data derive from a study of blood T cell repertoires in COVID-19. The overall study: Both acute and convalescent COVID-19 samples were obtained from the United States, Italy and Spain.

This CDR3 has 17 amino acids. Germline-derived CDR1 and CDR2 are SGHTS and YDEGEE. With V trimmed by 4 bases and J by 0 bases, 9 bases remained unmatched. This clonotype was obtained from a woman aged 50 to 65 with COVID-19, enrolled during active disease. Source material: peripheral blood. This sequence joins TRBV5-8 and TRBJ2-2; 7 positions match TRBD2. The CDR3 spells CASSRGSIPSNTGELFF. Here the CDR3 DNA reads TGTGCCAGCAGCCGCGGGAGTATTCCCTCGAACACCGGGGAGCTGTTTTTT.